This TCR beta chain was sequenced during a study of chemoradiotherapy in HPV16-positive cancers. Method: immunoSEQ multiplex PCR; TCRdb's copy keeps in-frame clones and lacks some. The table lists roughly 500 clones, about 92% of them singletons. The CDR3 is 16 amino acids. With 5 bases removed from V and 1 base from J, the gap between germline ends came to 15 bases. Germline V CDR1 and CDR2: MNHEY, SMNVEV (reference sequence). The gene calls are TRBV27 and TRBJ1-5, with D perhaps TRBD1 (6 bases). The sample here was tumor tissue, taken from a patient who underwent chemoradiotherapy. The origin of this receptor is a human donor with HPV-associated anogenital cancer. For the CDR3, the DNA is TGTGCCAGCAGTCCATTGGGGACACGAAGCAATCAGCCCCAGCATTTT. Protein sequence: CASSPLGTRSNQPQHF.